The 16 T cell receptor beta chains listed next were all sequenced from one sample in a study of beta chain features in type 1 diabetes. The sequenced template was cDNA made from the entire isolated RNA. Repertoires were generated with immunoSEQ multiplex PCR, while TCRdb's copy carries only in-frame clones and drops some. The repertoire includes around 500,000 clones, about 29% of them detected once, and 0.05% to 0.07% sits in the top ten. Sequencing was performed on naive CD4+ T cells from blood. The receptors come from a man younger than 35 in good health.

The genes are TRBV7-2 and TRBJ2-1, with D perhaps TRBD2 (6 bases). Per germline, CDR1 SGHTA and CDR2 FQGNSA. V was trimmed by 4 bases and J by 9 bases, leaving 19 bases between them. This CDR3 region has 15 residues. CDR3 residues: CASSSWGGRAAEQFF. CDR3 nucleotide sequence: TGTGCCAGCAGCTCCTGGGGAGGACGAGCGGCTGAGCAGTTCTTC.

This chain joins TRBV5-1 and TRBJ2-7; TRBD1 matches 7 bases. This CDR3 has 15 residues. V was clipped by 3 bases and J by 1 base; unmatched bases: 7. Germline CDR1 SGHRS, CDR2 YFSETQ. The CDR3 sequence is CASSYGTALSYEQYF. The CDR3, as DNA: TGCGCCAGCAGCTACGGGACAGCCCTTTCCTACGAGCAGTACTTC.

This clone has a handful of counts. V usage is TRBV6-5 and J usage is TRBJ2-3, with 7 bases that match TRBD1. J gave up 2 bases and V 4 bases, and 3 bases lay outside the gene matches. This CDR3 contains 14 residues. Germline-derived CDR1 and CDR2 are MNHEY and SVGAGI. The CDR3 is CASSSGQITDTQYF. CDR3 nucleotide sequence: TGTGCCAGCAGTTCGGGACAGATCACAGATACGCAGTATTTT.

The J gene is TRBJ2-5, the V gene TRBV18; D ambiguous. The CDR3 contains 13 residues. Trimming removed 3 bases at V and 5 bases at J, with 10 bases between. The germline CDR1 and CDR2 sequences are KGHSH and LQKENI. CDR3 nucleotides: TGTGCCAGCTCACCGTCTGTATCGGAGACCCAGTACTTC. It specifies CASSPSVSETQYF.

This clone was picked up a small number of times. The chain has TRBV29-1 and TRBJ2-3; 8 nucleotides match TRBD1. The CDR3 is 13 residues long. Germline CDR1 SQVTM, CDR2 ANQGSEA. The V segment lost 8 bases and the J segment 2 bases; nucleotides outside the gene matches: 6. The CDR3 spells CSTRGLLTDTQYF. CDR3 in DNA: TGCAGCACCAGGGGGCTCCTCACAGATACGCAGTATTTT.

CDR3 residues: CASSQDGLAGLQETQYF. The CDR3 nucleotides are TGTGCCAGCAGCCAAGACGGGCTAGCGGGCCTGCAAGAGACCCAGTACTTC. The chain carries TRBV4-2 and TRBJ2-5, with 8 bases that match TRBD2. J lost 2 bases, V lost 0 bases, and 8 bases had no gene match. CDR3 length equals 17 residues. Germline-derived CDR1 and CDR2 are LGHNA and YNFKEQ.

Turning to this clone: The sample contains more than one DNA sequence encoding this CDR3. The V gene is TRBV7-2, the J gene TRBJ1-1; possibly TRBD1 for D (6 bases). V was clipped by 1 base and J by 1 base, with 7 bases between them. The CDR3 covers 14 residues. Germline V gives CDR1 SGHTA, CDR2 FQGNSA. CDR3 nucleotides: TGTGCCAGCAGCTTAGGGACAGCGAACACTGAAGCTTTCTTT. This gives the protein CASSLGTANTEAFF. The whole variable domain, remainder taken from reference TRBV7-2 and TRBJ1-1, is GAGVSQSPSNKVTEKGKDVELRCDPISGHTALYWYRQSLGQGLEFLIYFQGNSAPDKSGLPSDRFSAERTGGSVSTLTIQRTQQEDSAVYLCASSLGTANTEAFFGQGTRLTVV.

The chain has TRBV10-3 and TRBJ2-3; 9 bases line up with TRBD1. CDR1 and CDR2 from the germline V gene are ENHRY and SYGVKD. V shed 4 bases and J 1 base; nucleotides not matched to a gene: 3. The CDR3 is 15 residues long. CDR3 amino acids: CAISVQGAGTDTQYF. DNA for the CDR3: TGTGCCATCAGTGTACAGGGGGCAGGCACAGATACGCAGTATTTT.

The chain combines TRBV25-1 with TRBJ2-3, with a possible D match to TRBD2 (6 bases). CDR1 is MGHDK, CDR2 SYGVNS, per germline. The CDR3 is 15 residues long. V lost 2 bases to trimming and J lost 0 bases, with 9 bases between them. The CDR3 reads CASSEGGISTDTQYF. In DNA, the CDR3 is TGTGCCAGCAGTGAAGGGGGGATTAGCACAGATACGCAGTATTTT.

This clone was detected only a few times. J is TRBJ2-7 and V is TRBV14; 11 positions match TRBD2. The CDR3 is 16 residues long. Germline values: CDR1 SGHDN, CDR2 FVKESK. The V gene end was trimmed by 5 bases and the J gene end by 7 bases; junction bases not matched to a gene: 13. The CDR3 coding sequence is TGTGCCAGCAGCAAGGCCGGGACTAGCGGAAGCTTGGAGCAGTACTTC. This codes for CASSKAGTSGSLEQYF.

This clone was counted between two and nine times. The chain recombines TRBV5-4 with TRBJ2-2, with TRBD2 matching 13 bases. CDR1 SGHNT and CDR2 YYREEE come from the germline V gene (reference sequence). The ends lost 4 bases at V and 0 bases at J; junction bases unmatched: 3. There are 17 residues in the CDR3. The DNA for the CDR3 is TGTGCCAGCAGCCAGGGACTAGCGGGGTCGAACACCGGGGAGCTGTTTTTT. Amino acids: CASSQGLAGSNTGELFF. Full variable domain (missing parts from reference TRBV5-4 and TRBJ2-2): ETGVTQSPTHLIKTRGQQVTLRCSSQSGHNTVSWYQQALGQGPQFIFQYYREEENGRGNFPPRFSGLQFPNYSSELNVNALELDDSALYLCASSQGLAGSNTGELFFGEGSRLTVL.

DNA of the CDR3: TGCGCCAGCAGCTTGAGGCCTCCGGGACTAGCGGGAGTAATCTACAATGAGCAGTTCTTC. The encoded protein is CASSLRPPGLAGVIYNEQFF. The V and J genes are TRBV5-1 and TRBJ2-1, with TRBD2 matching over 14 bases. CDR3 length equals 20 residues. V trimming: 1 base; J trimming: 3 bases; junction bases outside the gene matches: 12. Looked up from germline, CDR1 is SGHRS and CDR2 is YFSETQ. The full variable domain, completed using reference TRBV5-1 and TRBJ2-1, is KAGVTQTPRYLIKTRGQQVTLSCSPISGHRSVSWYQQTPGQGLQFLFEYFSETQRNKGNFPGRFSGRQFSNSRSEMNVSTLELGDSALYLCASSLRPPGLAGVIYNEQFFGPGTRLTVL.

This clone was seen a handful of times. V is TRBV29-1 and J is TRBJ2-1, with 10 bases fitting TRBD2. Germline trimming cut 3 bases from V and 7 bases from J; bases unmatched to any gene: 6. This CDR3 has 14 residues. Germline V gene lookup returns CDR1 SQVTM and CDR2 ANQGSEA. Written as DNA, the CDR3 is TGCAGCGTTGACGGGCTACTAGCGGGGAATGAGCAGTTCTTC. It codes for CSVDGLLAGNEQFF.

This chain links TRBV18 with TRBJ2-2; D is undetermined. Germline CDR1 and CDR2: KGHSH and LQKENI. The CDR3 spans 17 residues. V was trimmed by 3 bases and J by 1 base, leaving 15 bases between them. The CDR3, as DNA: TGTGCCAGCTCACCGGTCTCTCATCGGCAGAACACCGGGGAGCTGTTTTTT. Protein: CASSPVSHRQNTGELFF.

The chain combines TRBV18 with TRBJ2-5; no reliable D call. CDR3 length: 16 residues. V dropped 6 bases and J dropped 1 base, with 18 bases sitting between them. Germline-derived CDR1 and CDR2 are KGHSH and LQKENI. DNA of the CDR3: TGTGCCAGCTCTGACCGACCTGTTCCGGTCCAAGAGACCCAGTACTTC. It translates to CASSDRPVPVQETQYF.

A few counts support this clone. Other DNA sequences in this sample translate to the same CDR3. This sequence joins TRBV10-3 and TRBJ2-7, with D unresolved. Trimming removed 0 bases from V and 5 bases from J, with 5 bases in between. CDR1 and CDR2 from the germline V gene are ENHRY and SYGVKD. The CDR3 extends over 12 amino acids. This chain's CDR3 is CAISESWDEQYF. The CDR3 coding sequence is TGTGCCATCAGTGAGTCTTGGGACGAGCAGTACTTC.